The 32 T cell receptor beta chains reported below all come from one sample, sequenced in a study of T cell responses to AZD1222 COVID-19 vaccine. Profiling relied on immunoSEQ multiplex PCR, and the TCRdb table lists in-frame clones only, not all of them. Among about 120,000 clones listed, over 75% were seen once. This specimen was peripheral blood, taken on day 0 of AZD1222 vaccination. These TCRs come from an adult in good health.

The chain has TRBV21-1 and TRBJ2-5; the table calls TRBD2, which could not be checked here. TRBV21-1 is designated a pseudogene. This CDR3 spans 15 amino acids. The CDR3 DNA follows: TGTGCCAGCAGCAAAAGACCGGGGTCTCAAGAGACCCAGTACTTC. Residues: CASSKRPGSQETQYF.

CDR3 protein: CASNGVGNQPQHF. In DNA form, the CDR3 reads TGTGCCAGCAACGGGGTGGGCAATCAGCCCCAGCATTTT. The chain recombines TRBV6-6 with TRBJ1-5; D gene unclear. The V and J ends lost 7 bases and 2 bases respectively, with 9 bases between them. The CDR3 contains 13 residues. The germline V gene has CDR1 MNHNY and CDR2 SVGAGI (reference sequence).

The chain employs TRBV7-3 and TRBJ1-2, with D tentatively TRBD1 (5 bases). Germline CDR1 is SGHTA and CDR2 is FQGTGA. The CDR3 spans 13 residues. V was shortened by 5 bases and J by 8 bases, with 15 bases between the two germline ends. CDR3 DNA: TGTGCCAGCAGCCCCGCGGGGGTAGGAGGCTACACCTTC. Its translation: CASSPAGVGGYTF.

This clone was observed once. This rearrangement joins TRBV28 to TRBJ2-5; 14 nucleotides align to TRBD2. The length of the CDR3 is 14 residues. V lost 10 bases to trimming and J lost 4 bases; unmatched junction nucleotides: 5. The germline V gene has CDR1 MDHEN and CDR2 SYDVKM. The CDR3 sequence is CAILGLAGGETQYF. For the CDR3, the DNA is TGTGCCATCCTCGGACTAGCGGGGGGAGAGACCCAGTACTTC. The full variable domain, in which reference TRBV28 and TRBJ2-5 provide the parts outside the CDR3, is DVKVTQSSRYLVKRTGEKVFLECVQDMDHENMFWYRQDPGLGLRLIYFSYDVKMKEKGDIPEGYSVSREKKERFSLILESASTNQTSMYLCAILGLAGGETQYFGPGTRLLVL.

The chain is built from TRBV19 and TRBJ2-2, with D tentatively TRBD1 (5 bases). There are 16 residues in the CDR3. V lost 3 bases, J lost 5 bases, and 16 bases lay in between. Germline CDR1 and CDR2: LNHDA and SQIVND (reference sequence). The CDR3 nucleotides read TGTGCCAGTAGTATCGGGTTCAGGGTAGTAACCGGGGAGCTGTTTTTT. This sequence encodes CASSIGFRVVTGELFF.

V gene TRBV15 combines with J gene TRBJ2-1; 8 bases are shared with TRBD2. The V and J ends lost 9 bases and 4 bases, in that order; junction bases with no gene match: 8. CDR1 and CDR2 from the germline V gene are LNHNV and YYDKDF (reference sequence). The CDR3 contains 14 residues. The CDR3 DNA reads as TGTGCCACTGGACGGGGGGGGGCTTACAATGAGCAGTTCTTC. Its translation is CATGRGGAYNEQFF.

The chain recombines TRBV5-1 with TRBJ1-1; 7 bases match TRBD1. The length of the CDR3 is 13 residues. The V gene's germline CDR1 is SGHRS and CDR2 YFSETQ. V gave up 1 base and J gave up 5 bases; unmatched junction bases: 2. CDR3 sequence: CASSLLQGTEAFF. The CDR3 DNA reads as TGCGCCAGCAGCTTGTTACAGGGGACTGAAGCTTTCTTT. The entire variable domain, with the rest obtained from reference TRBV5-1 and TRBJ1-1, is as follows: KAGVTQTPRYLIKTRGQQVTLSCSPISGHRSVSWYQQTPGQGLQFLFEYFSETQRNKGNFPGRFSGRQFSNSRSEMNVSTLELGDSALYLCASSLLQGTEAFFGQGTRLTVV.

This rearrangement joins TRBV9 to TRBJ2-2; TRBD2 matches 10 bases. Germline lookup yields CDR1 SGDLS and CDR2 YYNGEE. The CDR3 spans 15 residues. V lost 4 bases to trimming and J lost 2 bases; unmatched junction nucleotides: 2. The CDR3 here is CASSLAGGNTGELFF. The CDR3 DNA reads as TGTGCCAGCAGCTTAGCGGGGGGAAACACCGGGGAGCTGTTTTTT.

This clone was seen only once. The rearrangement joins TRBV10-1 to TRBJ2-3, with D possibly being TRBD2 (5 bases). The length of the CDR3 is 17 residues. Trimming cost V 6 bases and J 4 bases, with 23 bases left between them. Germline V gives CDR1 WNHNN, CDR2 SYGVQD (reference sequence). This CDR3 is CASRPHPSVARADTQYF. DNA for the CDR3: TGCGCCAGCAGACCCCACCCTAGTGTAGCGAGGGCAGATACGCAGTATTTT.

The V and J genes are TRBV13 and TRBJ1-2; D unresolved. CDR3 size: 16 residues. Trimming pared 3 bases from V and 3 bases from J, leaving 17 bases between. Germline loops: CDR1 PRHDT, CDR2 FYEKMQ (reference sequence). In DNA form, the CDR3 reads TGTGCCAGCAGCTTGCGGGCGGTTTCACTGCACTATGGCTACACCTTC. It is translated as CASSLRAVSLHYGYTF.

This clone was found once. V and J are TRBV27 and TRBJ1-1; possibly TRBD1 for D (6 bases). The CDR3 is 16 amino acids. Germline CDR1 is MNHEY and CDR2 is SMNVEV (reference sequence). V was clipped by 5 bases and J by 2 bases, with 18 bases between them. The CDR3 nucleotides are TGTGCCAGCAGTCCTACCGGTGGACAGCTTAACACTGAAGCTTTCTTT. This gives the protein CASSPTGGQLNTEAFF.

The gene calls are TRBV27 and TRBJ2-3; perhaps TRBD1 as D (6 bases). Trimming removed 2 bases at V and 8 bases at J, with 8 bases between. CDR1 and CDR2 (germline): MNHEY, SMNVEV (reference sequence). CDR3 size: 12 residues. CDR3 in amino acids: CASSLRGSTQYF. The DNA of the CDR3 is TGTGCCAGCAGTTTAAGGGGGAGTACGCAGTATTTT.

V is TRBV19 and J is TRBJ1-6; D not resolved. V was shortened by 10 bases and J by 7 bases, with 14 bases between the two germline ends. Germline V lookup: CDR1 LNHDA, CDR2 SQIVND (reference sequence). This CDR3 has 13 amino acids. As DNA, the CDR3 is TGTGCCACCACCTCGGGGTGGAATTCACCCCTCCACTTT. This codes for CATTSGWNSPLHF.

J is TRBJ2-3 and V is TRBV19; D might be TRBD1 (5 bases). CDR3 size: 14 residues. CDR1 and CDR2 from the germline V gene are LNHDA and SQIVND (reference sequence). V lost 4 bases and J lost 2, with 10 bases in between. The CDR3 bases are TGTGCCAGTAGTAATCCAGGGAACACAGATACGCAGTATTTT. This translates into CASSNPGNTDTQYF.

The chain employs TRBV28 and TRBJ2-7, with D possibly TRBD2 on 6 matching bases. The CDR3 is 15 residues long. The V and J ends lost 3 bases and 3 bases respectively, with 15 bases between them. Germline assignment: CDR1 MDHEN and CDR2 SYDVKM. This CDR3 is CASSFQSSASYEQYF. DNA of the CDR3: TGTGCCAGCAGTTTTCAGTCTAGCGCTAGCTACGAGCAGTACTTC.

For the CDR3, the DNA is TGTGCCAGCAGCTTAGAGGGACGAGTTAATGAAAAACTGTTTTTT. Residues: CASSLEGRVNEKLFF. The chain is built from TRBV11-2 and TRBJ1-4; TRBD1 might be the D (5 bases). The V gene's germline CDR1 is SGHAT and CDR2 FQNNGV. V was pared by 0 bases and J by 4 bases, with 9 bases between. CDR3 size: 15 residues.

V usage is TRBV9 and J usage is TRBJ2-1, with 10 nucleotides matching TRBD2. This CDR3 comprises 15 residues. J gave up 6 bases and V 2 bases, and 5 bases lay outside the gene matches. Germline V lookup: CDR1 SGDLS, CDR2 YYNGEE. The CDR3 coding sequence is TGTGCCAGCAGCGTGATAGCGGGAGGAGGCAATGAGCAGTTCTTC. Amino acid sequence: CASSVIAGGGNEQFF.

V gene TRBV7-2 combines with J gene TRBJ1-2; no definite D call. The germline CDR1 and CDR2 sequences are SGHTA and FQGNSA. The CDR3 spans 17 residues. Between the trimmed V and J ends, which lost 0 bases and 3 bases, there was a span of 17 bases. The CDR3 region is CASSLAFRAGDDYGYTF. The CDR3 nucleotides read TGTGCCAGCAGCTTAGCGTTTCGGGCAGGTGATGACTATGGCTACACCTTC.

Note on this clone: The DNA is left out, because the CDR3 cannot be placed on it with certainty; the CDR3 is given as TCRdb lists it. The chain combines TRBV27 with TRBJ2-2; the table's TRBD2 call for D was not verified on the DNA. The CDR3 contains 12 residues when both ends are counted. Per the germline V gene, CDR1 is MNHEY and CDR2 is SMNVEV (reference sequence). This CDR3 is CASSFGAGELFF.

V gene TRBV29-1 combines with J gene TRBJ2-7, with D perhaps matching TRBD2 (6 bases). Deletions cut 1 base from V and 0 bases from J, with 10 bases between. The CDR3 sequence is 14 residues long. The germline V gene encodes CDR1 SQVTM and CDR2 ANQGSEA. The CDR3 nucleotides are TGCAGCGTTGAAGTGGAGGGGAGCTCCTACGAGCAGTACTTC. Amino acid sequence: CSVEVEGSSYEQYF.

V usage is TRBV5-8 and J usage is TRBJ2-7; TRBD1 matches at 9 bases. Looked up from germline, CDR1 is SGHTS and CDR2 is YDEGEE. This CDR3 has 16 residues. The V gene end was trimmed by 3 bases and the J gene end by 2 bases; junction bases not matched to a gene: 9. In DNA form, the CDR3 reads TGTGCCAGCAGCTCGAGGCCGGGACAGGGTGCCTACGAGCAGTACTTC. Its protein product is CASSSRPGQGAYEQYF.

This chain uses TRBV7-9 with TRBJ2-4, with 7 bases that match TRBD1. CDR1 is SEHNR and CDR2 is FQNEAQ in the germline V gene (reference sequence). The CDR3 contains 16 residues. The junction had 7 bases not matched to a gene; V was cut back by 5 bases and J by 0 bases. DNA of the CDR3: TGTGCCAGCAGCGCCCCGACAGGGCTAGCCAAAAACATTCAGTACTTC. Translating it yields CASSAPTGLAKNIQYF.

The V gene is TRBV29-1, the J gene TRBJ1-2; the D is unclear. Germline V gene data show CDR1 as SQVTM and CDR2 as ANQGSEA. V was trimmed by 2 bases and J by 4 bases, leaving 17 bases between them. There are 15 residues in the CDR3. CDR3 nucleotide sequence: TGCAGCGTTGAAAGCAGGAGCCCATTACCCTATGGCTACACCTTC. Encoded protein: CSVESRSPLPYGYTF.

The chain has TRBV9 and TRBJ2-7, with D possibly being TRBD2 (6 bases). The CDR3 runs 15 residues. Trimming took 3 bases from V and 0 from J, leaving 13 bases between them. The germline V gene encodes CDR1 SGDLS and CDR2 YYNGEE. Here the CDR3 DNA reads TGTGCCAGCAGCGGGGGGAGCGGGCTCTCCTACGAGCAGTACTTC. As protein: CASSGGSGLSYEQYF.

The chain couples TRBV6-5 to TRBJ2-3; D not certain. Germline CDR1 and CDR2: MNHEY and SVGAGI. Between the trimmed V and J ends, which lost 8 bases and 3 bases, there was a span of 18 bases. This CDR3 is built from 15 residues. CDR3 amino acids: CASATQTPKTDTQYF. The CDR3 region has the DNA TGTGCCAGCGCCACTCAGACCCCGAAGACAGATACGCAGTATTTT.

The chain is built from TRBV4-1 and TRBJ2-2; 9 bases map to TRBD2. There are 19 residues in the CDR3. V dropped 0 bases and J dropped 3; count of bases not matched to a gene: 11. Per the germline V gene, CDR1 is MGHRA and CDR2 is YSYEKL. The CDR3 sequence: CASSQDFGGRAEDTGELFF. Written as DNA, the CDR3 is TGCGCCAGCAGCCAAGATTTCGGCGGGAGGGCCGAGGACACCGGGGAGCTGTTTTTT.

The V gene is TRBV7-2, the J gene TRBJ2-7; 10 positions agree with TRBD1. This CDR3 contains 15 residues. After removal of 5 bases from V and 7 bases from J, the junction contained 11 bases not matched to a gene. The germline gives CDR1 SGHTA, CDR2 FQGNSA. This CDR3 reads CASSPWTGGISEQYF. The CDR3 coding sequence is TGTGCCAGCAGCCCCTGGACAGGGGGGATTTCGGAGCAGTACTTC.

The CDR3 protein is CASSLRTSGYTDTQYF. CDR3 nucleotides: TGTGCCAGCAGTTTACGGACTAGCGGATACACAGATACGCAGTATTTT. The genes are TRBV27 and TRBJ2-3, with TRBD2 matching over 10 bases. This CDR3 is 16 amino acids long. CDR1 and CDR2 (germline): MNHEY, SMNVEV (reference sequence). The V gene end was trimmed by 2 bases and the J gene end by 2 bases; junction bases not matched to a gene: 4.

The chain carries TRBV28 and TRBJ1-2; possibly TRBD1 for D (6 bases). The V end lost 6 bases, the J end lost 2 bases, and 10 bases lay between the germline ends. The CDR3 is 13 amino acids. Germline V gene data show CDR1 as MDHEN and CDR2 as SYDVKM. DNA for the CDR3: TGTGCCAGCAGACCCGGACAGAACTATGGCTACACCTTC. This sequence encodes CASRPGQNYGYTF.

Only one count was recorded for this clone. The rearrangement uses TRBV11-2 and TRBJ1-6; D is unclear. The V gene lost 0 bases and the J gene lost 4 bases, with 4 bases spanning the gap. CDR1 is SGHAT and CDR2 is FQNNGV in the germline V gene. The CDR3 contains 14 residues. The CDR3 DNA sequence: TGTGCCAGCAGCTTAGACGGGTATAATTCACCCCTCCACTTT. It specifies CASSLDGYNSPLHF.

In DNA, the CDR3 is TGTGCCAGCAGTTCCAGCGGGGGGGGCCGAAGAGATACGCAGTATTTT. Its translation is CASSSSGGGRRDTQYF. This chain connects TRBV6-2 or TRBV6-3 to TRBJ2-3, with 10 bases matching TRBD2. The V gene end was trimmed by 4 bases and the J gene end by 5 bases; junction bases not matched to a gene: 9. The CDR3 loop spans 16 amino acids. Germline V gene sequence: CDR1 MNHEY, CDR2 SVGEGT.

V usage is TRBV6-2 or TRBV6-3 and J usage is TRBJ2-2; a weak D match, TRBD1 (5 bases). This CDR3 comprises 15 residues. V gave up 5 bases and J gave up 4 bases, with 14 bases separating them. CDR1 and CDR2 from the germline V gene are MNHEY and SVGEGT. CDR3 coding DNA: TGTGCCAGCAGTAAGGACACCTTCGGCACCGGGGAGCTGTTTTTT. Encoded protein: CASSKDTFGTGELFF.